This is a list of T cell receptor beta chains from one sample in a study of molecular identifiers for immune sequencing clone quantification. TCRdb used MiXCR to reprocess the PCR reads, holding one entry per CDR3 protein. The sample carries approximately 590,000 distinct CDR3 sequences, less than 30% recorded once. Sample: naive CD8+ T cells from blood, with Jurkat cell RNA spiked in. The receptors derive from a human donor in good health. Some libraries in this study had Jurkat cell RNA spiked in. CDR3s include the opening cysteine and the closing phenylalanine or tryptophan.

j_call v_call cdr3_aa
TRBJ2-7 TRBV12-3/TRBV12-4 CASSLAVPPEGVDYEQYF
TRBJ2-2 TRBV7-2 CASSLEGAHTGELFF
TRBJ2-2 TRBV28 CASRSYRGTGELFF
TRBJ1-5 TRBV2 CASRGWTGTSNQPQHF
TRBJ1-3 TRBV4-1 CASSQGTAFSGNTIYF
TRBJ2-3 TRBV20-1 CSARAQDTLITPDTQYF
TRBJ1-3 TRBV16 CASSQPQSSGNTIYF
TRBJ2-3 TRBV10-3 CATHPGEGWSTDTQYF
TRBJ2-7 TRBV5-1 CASSGGQGASYEQYF
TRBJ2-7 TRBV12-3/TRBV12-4 CASSADRDEQYF
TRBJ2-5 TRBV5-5 CASSPPGQGYQETQYF
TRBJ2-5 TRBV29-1 CSVEGLGEETQYF
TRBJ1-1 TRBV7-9 CASSPGTGIGKAFF
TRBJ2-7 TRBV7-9 CASSLQNPYEQYF
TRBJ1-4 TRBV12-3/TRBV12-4 CASSLEAWGEKLFF
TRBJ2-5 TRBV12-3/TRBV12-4 CASTTGREETQYF
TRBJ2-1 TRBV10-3 CAISGSGARYEQFF
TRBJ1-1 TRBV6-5 CASSLARRGYTEAFF
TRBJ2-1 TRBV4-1 CASSHRRAGPDNEQFF
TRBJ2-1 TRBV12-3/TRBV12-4 CASNLGYGEDEQFF
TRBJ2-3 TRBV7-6 CASSLSRRGADTQYF
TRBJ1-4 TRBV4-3 CASSQNPFPPRTTNEKLFF
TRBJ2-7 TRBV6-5 CASRVRGTYEQYF
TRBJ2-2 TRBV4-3 CASSPWTSGISGELFF
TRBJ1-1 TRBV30 CAWIPPGRAVLSAEAFF
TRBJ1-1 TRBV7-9 CASSLVRGHFGSGTEAFF
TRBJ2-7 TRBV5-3 CASSLVAGAAYGQYF
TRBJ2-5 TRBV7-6 CTSSPGTNLETQYF
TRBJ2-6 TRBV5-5 CASSQAPGTLNSGANVLTF
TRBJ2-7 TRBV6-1 CASRGTGGDEQYF
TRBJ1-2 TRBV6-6 CASSEGDSIRYGYTF
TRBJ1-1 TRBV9 CASSLVVEAEVFF
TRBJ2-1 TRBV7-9 CASSLTSGRVYEQFF
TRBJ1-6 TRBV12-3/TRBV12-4 CASSQRTDDTLHF
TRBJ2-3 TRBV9 CASSVAGRSTDTQYF
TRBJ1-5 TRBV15 CATSRDRGKNQPQHF
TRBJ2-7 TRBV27 CANSSLEGQGYEQYF
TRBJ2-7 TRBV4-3 CASSQGRGPSYEQYF
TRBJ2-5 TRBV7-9 CASPGLQETQYF
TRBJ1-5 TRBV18 CASSLPGPLDQPQHF
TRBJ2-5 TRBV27 CASSFGPQETQYF
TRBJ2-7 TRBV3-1 CASSQGLAGENEQYF
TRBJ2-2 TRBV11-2 CASSLGMGGELFF
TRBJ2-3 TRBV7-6 CASSSTRTSPTDTQYF
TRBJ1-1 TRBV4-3 CASSQDRGRLNTDAFF
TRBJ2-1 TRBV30 CAWSVLDEGEQFF
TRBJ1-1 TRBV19 CASSSQGANTEAFF
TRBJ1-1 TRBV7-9 CASTAAEAEAFF
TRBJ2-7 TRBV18 CASSYTGTKYYEQYF
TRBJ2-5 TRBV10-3 CAISEGSGGGTQYF
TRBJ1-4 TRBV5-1 CASSNLQGDEKLFF
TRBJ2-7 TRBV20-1 CSARDRGHYEQYF
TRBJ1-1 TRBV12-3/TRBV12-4 CASRGWGAADAFF